The text below deals with one T cell receptor (beta chain). This sample is drawn from a study of cytomegalovirus exposure and HLA in healthy donors. Study in general: From 170 million or so T cells, an earlier analysis saw approximately 110 million unique TCR beta sequences.

Vbeta (60) and Jbeta (13) primers were used in the PCR. Sequenced by immunoSEQ multiplex PCR; TCRdb stores in-frame clones only, minus some. The sample shows some 200,000 clones, approximately 82% of them seen only once. Germline V gene lookup returns CDR1 SGHNT and CDR2 YYREEE (reference sequence). The V and J ends lost 4 bases and 6 bases, in that order; junction bases with no gene match: 12. The CDR3 totals 18 residues. This sequence was found in a man between 18 and 29 years old in good health and CMV-seronegative. J is TRBJ2-2 and V is TRBV5-4; 13 bases are a match to TRBD2. Sequencing input: PBMCs. The CDR3 reads CASSRRGLAGQGPGELFF. CDR3 in DNA: TGTGCCAGCAGCCGACGGGGACTAGCGGGACAGGGTCCCGGGGAGCTGTTTTTT.